These 8 T cell receptor beta chains came from one sample sequenced in a study of PD-1 and CTLA-4 blockade in melanoma. Data came from immunoSEQ multiplex PCR; TCRdb stores just in-frame clones and leaves some out. There are over 25,000 clones in the sample; roughly 89% occur only once, and over 7% lies in the top ten. Sequenced here: CD8+ T cells from peripheral blood, sampled before anti-PD-1 treatment. The source of these receptors is a human donor with melanoma.

V is TRBV7-3 and J is TRBJ1-1; unclear D gene. V was clipped by 5 bases and J by 7 bases, with 14 bases between them. The germline V gene has CDR1 SGHTA and CDR2 FQGTGA. This CDR3 has 13 amino acids. The CDR3 sequence: CASSPGGKDEAFF. The CDR3 nucleotides are TGTGCCAGCAGCCCGGGAGGGAAGGATGAAGCTTTCTTT.

The rearrangement links TRBV7-8 to TRBJ1-1; no definite D call. CDR1 and CDR2 from the germline V gene are SGHVS and FQNEAQ. The CDR3 loop spans 13 amino acids. With 7 bases removed from V and 0 bases from J, the gap between germline ends came to 9 bases. The DNA of the CDR3 is TGTGCCAGCACCTCCGATCTGAACACTGAAGCTTTCTTT. It codes for CASTSDLNTEAFF.

The chain has TRBV7-9 and TRBJ2-7, with 9 bases fitting TRBD1. Germline CDR1 is SEHNR and CDR2 is FQNEAQ (reference sequence). The junction had 15 bases not matched to a gene; V was cut back by 5 bases and J by 1 base. This CDR3 is 18 amino acids long. The CDR3 is CASSLLKPDRGTSYEQYF. CDR3 coding DNA: TGTGCCAGCAGCCTTCTCAAGCCGGACAGGGGAACTTCCTACGAGCAGTACTTC. The variable domain in full, completed from reference TRBV7-9 and TRBJ2-7, reads DTGVSQNPRHKITKRGQNVTFRCDPISEHNRLYWYRQTLGQGPEFLTYFQNEAQLEKSRLLSDRFSAERPKGSFSTLEIQRTEQGDSAMYLCASSLLKPDRGTSYEQYFGPGTRLTVT.

The CDR3 sequence is CASSQEGPGGYTDTQYF. As DNA, the CDR3 is TGTGCCAGCAGCCAAGAGGGCCCGGGGGGTTACACAGATACGCAGTATTTT. The gene calls are TRBV4-2 and TRBJ2-3, with 7 bases fitting TRBD2. The CDR3 has 17 residues. Per the germline V gene, CDR1 is LGHNA and CDR2 is YNFKEQ. V trimming: 0 bases; J trimming: 2 bases; junction bases outside the gene matches: 8.

The chain employs TRBV3-1 (or the pseudogene TRBV3-2) and TRBJ2-2; D unclear. Germline V gene data show CDR1 as LGHDT and CDR2 as YNNKEL (reference sequence). The CDR3 has 14 amino acids. V was shortened by 0 bases and J by 4 bases, with 6 bases between the two germline ends. The CDR3: CASSQDRTTGELFF. The DNA for the CDR3 is TGTGCCAGCAGCCAAGATCGAACCACCGGGGAGCTGTTTTTT.

The chain recombines TRBV7-8 with TRBJ2-3; 8 nucleotides line up with TRBD2. The CDR3 runs 15 residues. Trimming removed 2 bases from V and 2 bases from J; junction bases left unmatched: 3. Germline V lookup: CDR1 SGHVS, CDR2 FQNEAQ. The CDR3 spells CASSLSGSYTDTQYF. For the CDR3, the DNA is TGTGCCAGCAGCTTAAGCGGGAGCTACACAGATACGCAGTATTTT.

Here the CDR3 reads CASSSPQGANTEAFF. Written as DNA, the CDR3 is TGTGCCAGCAGCTCCCCTCAGGGGGCGAACACTGAAGCTTTCTTT. This chain connects TRBV27 to TRBJ1-1, with 8 bases fitting TRBD1. The CDR3 has 15 residues. Germline trimming cut 6 bases from V and 1 base from J; bases unmatched to any gene: 7. Germline V gene lookup returns CDR1 MNHEY and CDR2 SMNVEV (reference sequence).

The chain is built from TRBV5-8 and TRBJ2-1, with 7 bases identical to TRBD2. The CDR3 has 16 amino acids. After removal of 6 bases from V and 2 bases from J, the junction contained 11 bases not matched to a gene. Per germline, CDR1 SGHTS and CDR2 YDEGEE. The CDR3 coding sequence is TGTGCCAGCACTCTCACGGGCCTAGCGGCCTACAATGAGCAGTTCTTC. As protein: CASTLTGLAAYNEQFF.